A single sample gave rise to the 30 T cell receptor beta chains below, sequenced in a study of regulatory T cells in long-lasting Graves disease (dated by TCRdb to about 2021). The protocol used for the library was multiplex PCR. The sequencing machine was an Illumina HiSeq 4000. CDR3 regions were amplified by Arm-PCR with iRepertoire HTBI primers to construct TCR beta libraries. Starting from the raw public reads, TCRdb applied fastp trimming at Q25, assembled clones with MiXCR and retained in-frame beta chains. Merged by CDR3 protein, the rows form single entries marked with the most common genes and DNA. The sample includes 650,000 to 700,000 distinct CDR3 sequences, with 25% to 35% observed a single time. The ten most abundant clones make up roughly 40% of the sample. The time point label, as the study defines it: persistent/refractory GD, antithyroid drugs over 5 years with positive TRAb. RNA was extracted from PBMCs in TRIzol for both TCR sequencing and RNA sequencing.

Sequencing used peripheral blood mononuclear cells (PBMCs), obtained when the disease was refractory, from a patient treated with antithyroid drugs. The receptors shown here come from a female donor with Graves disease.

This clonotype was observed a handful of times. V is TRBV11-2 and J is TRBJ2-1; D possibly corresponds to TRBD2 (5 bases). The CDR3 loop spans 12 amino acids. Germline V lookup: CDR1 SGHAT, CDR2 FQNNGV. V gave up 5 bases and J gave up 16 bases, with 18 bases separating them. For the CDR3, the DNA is TGTGCCAGCAGCCCAAATTCGCCGGAGGTTTTCTTC. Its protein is CASSPNSPEVFF.

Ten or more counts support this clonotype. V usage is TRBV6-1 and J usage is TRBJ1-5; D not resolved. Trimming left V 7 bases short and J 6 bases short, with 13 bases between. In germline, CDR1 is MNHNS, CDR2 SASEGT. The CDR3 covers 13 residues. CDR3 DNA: TGTGCCAGCACCGCGGACCAAGGTCAGCCCCAGCATTTT. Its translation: CASTADQGQPQHF.

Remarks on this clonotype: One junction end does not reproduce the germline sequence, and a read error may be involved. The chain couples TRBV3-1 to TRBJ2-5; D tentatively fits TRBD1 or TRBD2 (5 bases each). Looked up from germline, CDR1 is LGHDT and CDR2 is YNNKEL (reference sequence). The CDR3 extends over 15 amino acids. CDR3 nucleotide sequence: TGTGCCAGCAGCCAAGCCGCTGGGGGTCAAGGGACCCAGTACTTC. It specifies CASSQAAGGQGTQYF.

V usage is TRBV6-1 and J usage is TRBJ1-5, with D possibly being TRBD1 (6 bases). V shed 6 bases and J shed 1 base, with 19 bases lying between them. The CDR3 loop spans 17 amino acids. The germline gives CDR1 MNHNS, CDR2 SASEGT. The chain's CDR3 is CASSQRTTGTSNQPQHF. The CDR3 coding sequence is TGTGCCAGCAGCCAACGGACCACCGGGACAAGCAATCAGCCCCAGCATTTT.

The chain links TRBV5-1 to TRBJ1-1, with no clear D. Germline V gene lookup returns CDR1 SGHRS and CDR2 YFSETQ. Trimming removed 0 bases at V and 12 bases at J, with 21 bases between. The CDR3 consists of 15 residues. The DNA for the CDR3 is TGCGCCAGCAGCTTGGCTCCGAGTGGATTGGATTGGCCTTTCTTT. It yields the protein CASSLAPSGLDWPFF.

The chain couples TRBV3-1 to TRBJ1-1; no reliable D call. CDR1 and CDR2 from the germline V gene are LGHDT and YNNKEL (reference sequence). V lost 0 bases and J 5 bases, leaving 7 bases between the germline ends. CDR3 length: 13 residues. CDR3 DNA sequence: TGTGCCAGCAGCCAAGATTATGGGACTGAAGCTTTCTTT. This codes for CASSQDYGTEAFF. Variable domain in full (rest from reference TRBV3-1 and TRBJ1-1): DTAVSQTPKYLVTQMGNDKSIKCEQNLGHDTMYWYKQDSKKFLKIMFSYNNKELIINETVPNRFSPKSPDKAHLNLHINSLELGDSAVYFCASSQDYGTEAFFGQGTRLTVV.

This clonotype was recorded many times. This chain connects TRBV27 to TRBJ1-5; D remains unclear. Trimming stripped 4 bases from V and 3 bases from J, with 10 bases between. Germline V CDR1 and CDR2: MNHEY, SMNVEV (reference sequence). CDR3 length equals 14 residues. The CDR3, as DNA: TGTGCCAGCAGTTCGGACGGACCCAATCAGCCCCAGCATTTT. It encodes CASSSDGPNQPQHF.

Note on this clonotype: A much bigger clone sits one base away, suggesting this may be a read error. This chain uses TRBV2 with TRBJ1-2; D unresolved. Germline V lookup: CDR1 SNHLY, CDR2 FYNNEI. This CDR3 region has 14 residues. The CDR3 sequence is CACSGRVDVNGYTF. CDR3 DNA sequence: TGTGCCTGCAGTGGGCGAGTGGACGTAAATGGCTACACCTTC. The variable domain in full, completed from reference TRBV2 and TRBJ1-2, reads EPEVTQTPSHQVTQMGQEVILRCVPISNHLYFYWYRQILGQKVEFLVSFYNNEISEKSEIFDDQFSVERPDGSNFTLKIRSTKLEDSAMYFCACSGRVDVNGYTFGSGTRLTVV.

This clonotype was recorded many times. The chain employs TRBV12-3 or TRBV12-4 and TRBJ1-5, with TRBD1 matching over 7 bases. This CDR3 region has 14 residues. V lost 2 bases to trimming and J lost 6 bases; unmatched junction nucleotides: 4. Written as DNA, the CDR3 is TGTGCCAGCAGTTTACTACAGGGGCGTCAGCCCCAGCATTTT. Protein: CASSLLQGRQPQHF.

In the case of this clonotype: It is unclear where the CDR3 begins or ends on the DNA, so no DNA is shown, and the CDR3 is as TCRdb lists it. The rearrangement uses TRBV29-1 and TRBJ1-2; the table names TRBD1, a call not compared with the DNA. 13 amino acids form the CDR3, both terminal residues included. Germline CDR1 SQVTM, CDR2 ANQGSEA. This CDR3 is CSVGPGAHYGYTF.

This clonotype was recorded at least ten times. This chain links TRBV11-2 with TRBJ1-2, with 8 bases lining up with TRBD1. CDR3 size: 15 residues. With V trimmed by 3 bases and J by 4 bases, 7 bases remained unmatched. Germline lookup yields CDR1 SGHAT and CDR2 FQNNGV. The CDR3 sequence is CASSLSGTGIYGYTF. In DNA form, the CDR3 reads TGTGCCAGCAGCTTGTCCGGGACAGGAATCTATGGCTACACCTTC. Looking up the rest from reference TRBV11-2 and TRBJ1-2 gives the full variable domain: EAGVAQSPRYKIIEKRQSVAFWCNPISGHATLYWYQQILGQGPKLLIQFQNNGVVDDSQLPKDRFSAERLKGVDSTLKIQPAKLEDSAVYLCASSLSGTGIYGYTFGSGTRLTVV.

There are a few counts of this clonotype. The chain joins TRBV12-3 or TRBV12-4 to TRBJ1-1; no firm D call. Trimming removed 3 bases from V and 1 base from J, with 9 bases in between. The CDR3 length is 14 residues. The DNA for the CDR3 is TGTGCCAGCAGTTTTACAGACGGGAACACTGAAGCTTTCTTT. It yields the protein CASSFTDGNTEAFF.

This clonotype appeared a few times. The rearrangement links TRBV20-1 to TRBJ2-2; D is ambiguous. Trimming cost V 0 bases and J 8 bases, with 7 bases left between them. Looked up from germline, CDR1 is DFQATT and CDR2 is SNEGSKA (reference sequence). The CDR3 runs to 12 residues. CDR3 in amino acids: CSAREYSGELFF. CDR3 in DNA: TGCAGTGCTAGAGAGTACTCTGGGGAGCTGTTTTTT.

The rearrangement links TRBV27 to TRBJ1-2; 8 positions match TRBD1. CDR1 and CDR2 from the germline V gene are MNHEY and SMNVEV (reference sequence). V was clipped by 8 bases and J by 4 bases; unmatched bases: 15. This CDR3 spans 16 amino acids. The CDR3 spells CASWEGEDRGPYGYTF. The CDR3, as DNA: TGTGCCAGCTGGGAAGGCGAAGACAGGGGTCCCTATGGCTACACCTTC.

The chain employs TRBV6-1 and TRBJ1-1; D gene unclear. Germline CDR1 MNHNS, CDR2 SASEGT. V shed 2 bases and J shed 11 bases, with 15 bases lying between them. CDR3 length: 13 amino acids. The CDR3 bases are TGTGCCAGCAGTGAACGTGGGGTAGCAAGGGCTTTCTTT. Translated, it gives CASSERGVARAFF.

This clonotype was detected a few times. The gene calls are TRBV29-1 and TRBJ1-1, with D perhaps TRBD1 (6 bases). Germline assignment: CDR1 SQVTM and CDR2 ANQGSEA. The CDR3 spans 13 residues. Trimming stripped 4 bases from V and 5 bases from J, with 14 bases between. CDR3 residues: CSVVGQHRTEAFF. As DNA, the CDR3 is TGCAGCGTTGTTGGACAGCACAGGACTGAAGCTTTCTTT.

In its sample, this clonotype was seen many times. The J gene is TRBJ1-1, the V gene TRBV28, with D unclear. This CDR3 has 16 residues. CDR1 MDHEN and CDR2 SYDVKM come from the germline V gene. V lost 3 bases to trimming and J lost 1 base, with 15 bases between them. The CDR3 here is CASSFRGQLGNTEAFF. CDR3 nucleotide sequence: TGTGCCAGCAGTTTTCGAGGGCAGCTGGGGAACACTGAAGCTTTCTTT.

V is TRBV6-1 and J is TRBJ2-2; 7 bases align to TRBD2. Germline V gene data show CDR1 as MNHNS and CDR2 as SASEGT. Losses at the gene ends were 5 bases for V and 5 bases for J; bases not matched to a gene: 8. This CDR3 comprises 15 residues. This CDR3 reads CASSPGTTRTGELFF. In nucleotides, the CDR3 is TGTGCCAGCAGTCCCGGGACTACCCGGACCGGGGAGCTGTTTTTT.

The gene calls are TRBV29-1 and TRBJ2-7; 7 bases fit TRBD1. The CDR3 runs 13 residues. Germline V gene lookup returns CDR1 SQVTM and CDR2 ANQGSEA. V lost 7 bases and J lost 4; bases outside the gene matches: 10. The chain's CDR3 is CSARDRVGYEQYF. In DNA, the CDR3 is TGCAGCGCCCGAGACAGGGTGGGGTACGAGCAGTACTTC.

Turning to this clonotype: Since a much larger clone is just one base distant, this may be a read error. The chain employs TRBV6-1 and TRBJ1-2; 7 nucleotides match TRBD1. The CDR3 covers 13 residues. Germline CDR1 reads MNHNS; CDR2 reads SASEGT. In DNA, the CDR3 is TGTGCCAGCAGTCGGGACAGTGACTATGGCTACATCTTC. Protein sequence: CASSRDSDYGYIF.

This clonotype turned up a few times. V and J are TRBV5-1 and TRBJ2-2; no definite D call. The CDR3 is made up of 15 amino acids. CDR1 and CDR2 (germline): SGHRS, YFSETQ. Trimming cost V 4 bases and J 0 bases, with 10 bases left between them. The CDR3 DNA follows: TGCGCCAGCAGCAGGACGGTCTCGAACACCGGGGAGCTGTTTTTT. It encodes CASSRTVSNTGELFF.

The CDR3 bases are TGTGCCAGCAGCACCGGGTCCTTCCCCTACGAGCAGTACTTC. It specifies CASSTGSFPYEQYF. The V and J genes are TRBV13 and TRBJ2-7; D is ambiguous. CDR1 PRHDT and CDR2 FYEKMQ come from the germline V gene (reference sequence). This CDR3 comprises 14 residues. Between the trimmed V and J ends, which lost 5 bases and 2 bases, there was a span of 13 bases.

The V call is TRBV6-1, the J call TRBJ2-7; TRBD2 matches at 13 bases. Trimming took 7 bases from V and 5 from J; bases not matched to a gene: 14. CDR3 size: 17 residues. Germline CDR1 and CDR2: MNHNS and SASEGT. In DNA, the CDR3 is TGTGCCAGCATTCTTGGGACTAGCGGGACTCTCGTGGACGAGCAGTACTTC. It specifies CASILGTSGTLVDEQYF.

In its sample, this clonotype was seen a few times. The CDR3 region has the DNA TGTGCTAGTGGTTGGACTAGCGGGAGCGAGCAGTACTTC. Amino acid sequence: CASGWTSGSEQYF. The V call is TRBV12-5, the J call TRBJ2-7, with 13 bases aligning to TRBD2. The CDR3 spans 13 residues. V trimming: 4 bases; J trimming: 6 bases; junction bases outside the gene matches: 0. CDR1 LGHNT and CDR2 FRNRAP come from the germline V gene.

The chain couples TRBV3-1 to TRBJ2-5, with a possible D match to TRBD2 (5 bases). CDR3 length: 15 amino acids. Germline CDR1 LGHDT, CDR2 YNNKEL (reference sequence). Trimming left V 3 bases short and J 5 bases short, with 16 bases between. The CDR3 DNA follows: TGTGCCAGCAGCCAGGCTCGAGGGTTTGGTGAGACCCAGTACTTC. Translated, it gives CASSQARGFGETQYF.

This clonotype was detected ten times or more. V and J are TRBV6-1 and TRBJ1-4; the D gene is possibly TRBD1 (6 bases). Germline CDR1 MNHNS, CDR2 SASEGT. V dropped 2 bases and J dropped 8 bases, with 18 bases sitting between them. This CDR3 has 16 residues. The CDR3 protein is CASSESAWGRGEKLFF. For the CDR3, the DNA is TGTGCCAGCAGTGAATCGGCGTGGGGGCGTGGGGAAAAACTGTTTTTT.

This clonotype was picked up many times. CDR3 amino acids: CASSSGTGRDEKLFF. The CDR3 nucleotides read TGTGCCAGCAGTTCCGGGACAGGGAGGGATGAAAAACTGTTTTTT. The rearrangement uses TRBV12-3 or TRBV12-4 and TRBJ1-4, with 9 bases matching TRBD1. The CDR3 is made up of 15 amino acids. V lost 4 bases and J lost 6; bases outside the gene matches: 6.

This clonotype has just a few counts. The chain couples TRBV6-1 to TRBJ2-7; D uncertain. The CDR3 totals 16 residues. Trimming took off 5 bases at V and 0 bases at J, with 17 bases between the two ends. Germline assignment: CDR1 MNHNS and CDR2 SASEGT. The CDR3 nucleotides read TGTGCCAGCAGTCGTGACCTAGGCGGAAGCTCCTACGAGCAGTACTTC. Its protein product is CASSRDLGGSSYEQYF.

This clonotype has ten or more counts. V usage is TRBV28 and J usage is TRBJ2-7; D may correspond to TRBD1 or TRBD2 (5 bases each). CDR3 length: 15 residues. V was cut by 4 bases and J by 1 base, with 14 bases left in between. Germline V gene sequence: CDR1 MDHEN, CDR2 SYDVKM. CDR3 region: CASSSRDVMSYEQYF. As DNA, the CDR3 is TGTGCCAGCAGTTCCCGGGACGTAATGTCCTACGAGCAGTACTTC.

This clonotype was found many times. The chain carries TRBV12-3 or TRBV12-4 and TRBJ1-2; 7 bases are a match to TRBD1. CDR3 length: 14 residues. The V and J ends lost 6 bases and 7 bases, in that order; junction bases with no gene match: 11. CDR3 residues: CASRKPGGIGGYTF. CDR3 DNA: TGTGCCAGCAGGAAACCAGGGGGAATCGGTGGCTACACCTTC.